These T cell receptor beta chains were read from a single sample in a study of blood T cell repertoires in COVID-19. Data came from immunoSEQ multiplex PCR; TCRdb stores just in-frame clones and leaves some out. The sample has tens of thousands of clones, around 89% seen once. Sequencing input: peripheral blood. The receptors stem from an elderly woman with acute or convalescent COVID-19. Each CDR3 is given without its conserved first and last residue. The order of the fields is CDR3 protein, V gene, clone size, CDR3 length. Not all rows give a size; the values are once, few, many and, for expanded clones, a class.

cdr3_aa: ASSYRGRNEKLF
v_call: TRBV7-9
clone_size: -
cdr3_length: 12

cdr3_aa: ASRGTGWGDTQY
v_call: TRBV6-5
clone_size: -
cdr3_length: 12

cdr3_aa: REGDRTYEQY
v_call: TRBV19
clone_size: -
cdr3_length: 10

cdr3_aa: ASSRVSGQGRTEAF
v_call: TRBV25-1
clone_size: -
cdr3_length: 14

cdr3_aa: ASSGQSQETQY
v_call: TRBV6-2/TRBV6-3
clone_size: -
cdr3_length: 11

cdr3_aa: ASSYGTGNADTQY
v_call: TRBV5-1
clone_size: -
cdr3_length: 13

cdr3_aa: ASSVAPAGANVLT
v_call: TRBV9
clone_size: few
cdr3_length: 13

cdr3_aa: ASSPDELYGPNRDNEQF
v_call: TRBV18
clone_size: few
cdr3_length: 17

cdr3_aa: ASTLGRAGANVLT
v_call: TRBV5-6
clone_size: -
cdr3_length: 13

cdr3_aa: ASSRQGPYEQY
v_call: TRBV2
clone_size: -
cdr3_length: 11

cdr3_aa: ASTGTGSYEQY
v_call: TRBV2
clone_size: -
cdr3_length: 11

cdr3_aa: ASRQDRQDPVG
v_call: TRBV6-5
clone_size: -
cdr3_length: 11

cdr3_aa: ASSIAQGLAGGLGYSFTDTQY
v_call: TRBV19
clone_size: -
cdr3_length: 21

cdr3_aa: ASSETSGEWRTQY
v_call: TRBV6-1
clone_size: -
cdr3_length: 13

cdr3_aa: ASTGRARSYEQY
v_call: TRBV7-2
clone_size: -
cdr3_length: 12

cdr3_aa: ASSPSGANTEAF
v_call: TRBV11-1
clone_size: -
cdr3_length: 12

cdr3_aa: ASSLGLAGGMSYNEQF
v_call: TRBV5-4
clone_size: -
cdr3_length: 16

cdr3_aa: ASSLQSNYEQY
v_call: TRBV5-1
clone_size: -
cdr3_length: 11

cdr3_aa: ASSFLASGGTQETQY
v_call: TRBV5-8
clone_size: -
cdr3_length: 15

cdr3_aa: ASSRTGTNNNEQF
v_call: TRBV7-3
clone_size: -
cdr3_length: 13

cdr3_aa: ASSIPGTDNEKLF
v_call: TRBV19
clone_size: -
cdr3_length: 13

cdr3_aa: ASSYSPLGGTNTGELF
v_call: TRBV6-2/TRBV6-3
clone_size: -
cdr3_length: 16

cdr3_aa: ASNPDGVWGETQY
v_call: TRBV6-1
clone_size: -
cdr3_length: 13

cdr3_aa: ASSSRGQAF
v_call: TRBV7-9
clone_size: once
cdr3_length: 9

cdr3_aa: AWRQGAYSPLH
v_call: TRBV30
clone_size: -
cdr3_length: 11

cdr3_aa: ASSYRGGSPLH
v_call: TRBV27
clone_size: -
cdr3_length: 11